The rows below give T cell receptor beta chains drawn from one sample of a study of cytotoxic CD8 clonotypes in ibrutinib-treated CLL. TCRdb's table, derived via immunoSEQ multiplex PCR, lists solely in-frame clones and lacks some. The data contain approximately 330,000 clones, around four fifths of them seen just once; the ten biggest clones take up 6.5% to 8%. The sequencing here drew on PBMCs, taken before ibrutinib treatment. All receptors come from a human donor with chronic lymphocytic leukemia. CDR3s include the opening cysteine and the closing phenylalanine or tryptophan. The D gene is left open where the match is weak. Only part of the rows carry a size: once, few, many, or a class if the clone is expanded.

d_gene: TRBD1
abundance: .
j_gene: TRBJ2-7
v_gene: TRBV9
CDR3aa: CASSVSTGGGDEQYF
CDR3nt: TGTGCCAGCAGCGTTTCTACAGGGGGCGGCGACGAGCAGTACTTC

d_gene: TRBD1
abundance: few
j_gene: TRBJ1-5
v_gene: TRBV25-1
CDR3aa: CASSGGTGVGQPQHF
CDR3nt: TGTGCCAGCAGTGGGGGGACAGGGGTTGGTCAGCCCCAGCATTTT

d_gene: TRBD2
abundance: .
j_gene: TRBJ2-7
v_gene: TRBV5-4
CDR3aa: CASSADQTSGSFEQYF
CDR3nt: TGTGCCAGCAGCGCCGACCAGACTAGCGGGAGTTTCGAGCAGTACTTC

d_gene: TRBD2
abundance: .
j_gene: TRBJ2-1
v_gene: TRBV29-1
CDR3aa: CSVVASGSNEQFF
CDR3nt: TGCAGCGTTGTTGCTAGCGGGAGTAATGAGCAGTTCTTC

d_gene: .
abundance: .
j_gene: TRBJ1-5
v_gene: TRBV11-1
CDR3aa: CASSLEDGGSNQPQHF
CDR3nt: TGTGCCAGCAGCTTAGAGGACGGTGGCAGCAATCAGCCCCAGCATTTT

d_gene: .
abundance: .
j_gene: TRBJ2-2
v_gene: TRBV2
CDR3aa: CASSEESGPGELFF
CDR3nt: TGTGCCAGCAGTGAAGAGTCAGGGCCCGGGGAGCTGTTTTTT

d_gene: .
abundance: .
j_gene: TRBJ2-7
v_gene: TRBV28
CDR3aa: CASSFLGQGWYEQYF
CDR3nt: TGTGCCAGCAGTTTCCTCGGGCAGGGTTGGTACGAGCAGTACTTC

d_gene: TRBD1
abundance: .
j_gene: TRBJ2-7
v_gene: TRBV27
CDR3aa: CASSFLGTAYEQYF
CDR3nt: TGTGCCAGCAGTTTCCTCGGGACAGCCTACGAGCAGTACTTC

d_gene: TRBD1
abundance: .
j_gene: TRBJ1-2
v_gene: TRBV5-6
CDR3aa: CASSSGTGSTHGYTF
CDR3nt: TGTGCCAGCAGCTCCGGGACAGGGTCAACACATGGCTACACCTTC

d_gene: .
abundance: .
j_gene: TRBJ2-7
v_gene: TRBV12-5
CDR3aa: CASAMEGGVYEQYF
CDR3nt: TGTGCTAGTGCCATGGAGGGGGGAGTGTACGAGCAGTACTTC

d_gene: .
abundance: .
j_gene: TRBJ1-1
v_gene: TRBV6-5
CDR3aa: CASQSRAYMNTEAFF
CDR3nt: TGTGCCAGCCAGTCTAGGGCCTACATGAACACTGAAGCTTTCTTT

d_gene: TRBD2
abundance: few
j_gene: TRBJ2-3
v_gene: TRBV29-1
CDR3aa: CSAYSGRTDTQYF
CDR3nt: TGCAGCGCCTATAGCGGGAGAACAGATACGCAGTATTTT

d_gene: .
abundance: once
j_gene: TRBJ2-5
v_gene: TRBV11-2
CDR3aa: CASSSQSDRSVQETQYF
CDR3nt: TGTGCCAGCAGCTCGCAGTCAGACAGATCCGTACAAGAGACCCAGTACTTC